Below are 21 T cell receptor beta chains sequenced from a single sample in a study of T and B cells in COVID-19 patients (dated by TCRdb to the early 2020s). The instrument was an Illumina MiSeq. Multiplex PCR with BIOMED2 TRB-A/B primer pools was used to amplify the TRB rearrangements. Using fastp trimming at Q25 and MiXCR clonotype assembly, TCRdb reanalyzed the public sequencing data and kept in-frame beta chains. Each record represents a unique CDR3 protein, reported with the most common genes and DNA among its rows. For this sample there are 17,000 or so distinct CDR3 sequences; about a quarter appear just once. 2.5% to 4% of the sample belongs to the ten largest clones. TRB repertoires were amplified from roughly 250-500 ng of genomic DNA extracted from blood. The sample comprised blood. These receptors all stem from a human donor who had recovered from COVID-19.

The table lists this clonotype with many counts. The rearrangement links TRBV27 to TRBJ1-1, with TRBD1 as a possible D gene (5 bases). This CDR3 contains 14 residues. The germline CDR1 and CDR2 sequences are MNHEY and SMNVEV (reference sequence). The V gene lost 4 bases and the J gene lost 3 bases, with 12 bases spanning the gap. Here the CDR3 reads CASSWGLGYTEAFF. The CDR3 coding sequence is TGTGCCAGCAGTTGGGGACTTGGGTACACTGAAGCTTTCTTT.

A single count supports this clonotype. The chain employs TRBV12-3 or TRBV12-4 and TRBJ1-1; 9 positions agree with TRBD1. Losses at the gene ends were 5 bases for V and 0 bases for J; bases not matched to a gene: 10. The CDR3 extends over 17 amino acids. The CDR3 protein is CASSRDRDSTMNTEAFF. CDR3 coding DNA: TGTGCCAGCAGTAGGGACAGGGATTCCACCATGAACACTGAAGCTTTCTTT.

This clonotype was counted many times. The chain employs TRBV19 and TRBJ2-4; 7 bases align to TRBD1. V was clipped by 8 bases and J by 3 bases; unmatched bases: 7. The CDR3 runs to 14 residues. CDR1 and CDR2 (germline): LNHDA, SQIVND (reference sequence). DNA for the CDR3: TGTGCCAGTGAGTCGGGACAGATCAAAAACATTCAGTACTTC. This encodes CASESGQIKNIQYF.

The chain links TRBV6-5 to TRBJ2-2; D gene uncertain. The V end lost 1 base, the J end lost 5 bases, and 11 bases lay between the germline ends. The length of the CDR3 is 15 residues. The V gene's germline CDR1 is MNHEY and CDR2 SVGAGI. CDR3 coding DNA: TGTGCCAGCAGTTACTACAGAACATTTACCGGGGAGCTGTTTTTT. Protein sequence: CASSYYRTFTGELFF.

The chain couples TRBV6-6 to TRBJ1-3, with a weak D call TRBD1 (5 bases). V was cut by 6 bases and J by 6 bases, with 15 bases left in between. CDR1 is MNHNY, CDR2 SVGAGI, per germline (reference sequence). The CDR3 totals 14 residues. The CDR3 loop reads CASSLYQGANTIYF. CDR3 in DNA: TGTGCCAGCAGCCTATACCAGGGAGCAAACACCATATATTTT.

The chain is built from TRBV6-1 and TRBJ1-5; 9 nucleotides line up with TRBD1. The CDR3 extends over 14 amino acids. V lost 8 bases to trimming and J lost 2 bases; unmatched junction nucleotides: 4. Per germline, CDR1 MNHNS and CDR2 SASEGT. The CDR3 sequence: CASAWTGGNQPQHF. In DNA form, the CDR3 reads TGTGCCAGCGCCTGGACAGGGGGCAATCAGCCCCAGCATTTT.

This clonotype has ten or more counts. This chain connects TRBV13 to TRBJ2-1; 8 nucleotides line up with TRBD2. Germline CDR1 and CDR2: PRHDT and FYEKMQ (reference sequence). The CDR3 runs to 16 residues. V trimming: 3 bases; J trimming: 4 bases; junction bases outside the gene matches: 8. The CDR3 DNA is TGTGCCAGCAGCTTTTCAACGGGGGGGAGTTACAATGAGCAGTTCTTC. Protein sequence: CASSFSTGGSYNEQFF.

The chain carries TRBV7-2 and TRBJ2-7, with D perhaps matching TRBD2 (6 bases). V was shortened by 2 bases and J by 3 bases, with 23 bases between the two germline ends. From germline, CDR1 is SGHTA and CDR2 FQGNSA. The CDR3 totals 18 residues. DNA of the CDR3: TGTGCCAGCAGCTTAAATCCCCCCGGGAGTTACCAACACTACGAGCAGTACTTC. Translated: CASSLNPPGSYQHYEQYF.

This sequence joins TRBV6-5 and TRBJ2-7, with 8 bases matching TRBD2. The junction had 10 bases not matched to a gene; V was cut back by 5 bases and J by 1 base. The germline gives CDR1 MNHEY, CDR2 SVGAGI. The CDR3 consists of 16 residues. CDR3 sequence reads: CASSTPHSGVSYEQYF. The CDR3 DNA follows: TGTGCCAGCAGTACCCCTCATAGCGGGGTGTCCTACGAGCAGTACTTC.

The chain couples TRBV7-6 to TRBJ1-2, with a weak D call TRBD1 (5 bases). V was pared by 2 bases and J by 2 bases, with 12 bases between. The V gene's germline CDR1 is SGHVS and CDR2 FNYEAQ. The CDR3 runs 15 residues. The DNA of the CDR3 is TGTGCCAGCAGCTTAAGGGGCAGTTCGAACTATGGCTACACCTTC. Its translation is CASSLRGSSNYGYTF. Drawing the rest from reference TRBV7-6 and TRBJ1-2, the complete variable domain is GAGVSQSPRYKVTKRGQDVALRCDPISGHVSLYWYRQALGQGPEFLTYFNYEAQQDKSGLPNDRFSAERPEGSISTLTIQRTEQRDSAMYRCASSLRGSSNYGYTFGSGTRLTVV.

This clonotype was observed a handful of times. The gene calls are TRBV11-2 and TRBJ1-6; tentatively, D is TRBD1 (6 bases). Germline CDR1 is SGHAT and CDR2 is FQNNGV. The V and J ends lost 3 bases and 0 bases respectively, with 9 bases between them. The CDR3 is 16 residues long. The CDR3 loop is CASSFRGSSYNSPLHF. For the CDR3, the DNA is TGTGCCAGCAGCTTTAGGGGGAGCTCCTATAATTCACCCCTCCACTTT.

This clonotype is medium-sized by share. The rearrangement joins TRBV6-6 to TRBJ2-1; D unresolved. V was clipped by 5 bases and J by 2 bases, with 10 bases between them. CDR1 MNHNY and CDR2 SVGAGI come from the germline V gene (reference sequence). This CDR3 is 14 amino acids long. CDR3 loop: CASSVKRTYNEQFF. The CDR3 DNA reads as TGTGCCAGCAGTGTTAAGCGCACCTACAATGAGCAGTTCTTC.

The genes are TRBV27 and TRBJ2-3; D is unresolved. Germline V CDR1 and CDR2: MNHEY, SMNVEV (reference sequence). The CDR3 spans 14 residues. CDR3 nucleotides: TGTGTTAGCAGTTTTCATAGGGTCCGGGATACGCAGTATTTT. Translation: CVSSFHRVRDTQYF.

In nucleotides, the CDR3 is TGCGCCAGCAGCTCGGGACTATCAACCTACAATGAGCAGTTCTTC. This codes for CASSSGLSTYNEQFF. The chain links TRBV5-1 to TRBJ2-1; 7 positions match TRBD2. The length of the CDR3 is 15 residues. With 3 bases clipped from V and 2 bases from J, the junction kept 5 bases outside the gene matches. Germline V lookup: CDR1 SGHRS, CDR2 YFSETQ.

The rearrangement links TRBV5-4 to TRBJ1-2; 7 bases map to TRBD1. Germline lookup yields CDR1 SGHNT and CDR2 YYREEE (reference sequence). The CDR3 loop spans 13 amino acids. The junction had 4 bases not matched to a gene; V was cut back by 4 bases and J by 4 bases. CDR3 nucleotides: TGTGCCAGCAGCCAGGGGGAGGTCTATGGCTACACCTTC. It specifies CASSQGEVYGYTF.

V usage is TRBV6-1 and J usage is TRBJ1-5, with D uncertain. CDR1 and CDR2 from the germline V gene are MNHNS and SASEGT. The length of the CDR3 is 9 residues. V was pared by 10 bases and J by 7 bases, with 5 bases between. The CDR3 nucleotides read TGTGCCACAGGACAGCCCCAGCATTTT. Residues: CATGQPQHF.

J is TRBJ1-4 and V is TRBV11-2; unclear D gene. There are 15 residues in the CDR3. Germline V gives CDR1 SGHAT, CDR2 FQNNGV. V was trimmed by 0 bases and J by 7 bases, leaving 12 bases between them. This CDR3 is CASSLDGMIAEKLFF. In DNA, the CDR3 is TGTGCCAGCAGCTTAGATGGGATGATTGCTGAAAAACTGTTTTTT.

In this sample, this clonotype turned up a few times. J is TRBJ2-6 and V is TRBV5-1; either TRBD1 or TRBD2 may fit D (6 bases each). Between the trimmed V and J ends, which lost 0 bases and 8 bases, there was a span of 12 bases. The germline V gene encodes CDR1 SGHRS and CDR2 YFSETQ. CDR3 length: 15 residues. The CDR3 bases are TGCGCCAGCAGCTTGGAGGGGGGCCCGTCCAACGTCCTGACTTTC. Protein product: CASSLEGGPSNVLTF.

This clonotype is labeled as medium-sized. The chain couples TRBV12-3 or TRBV12-4 to TRBJ2-1; 14 bases are a match to TRBD2. V lost 2 bases and J lost 8; bases outside the gene matches: 5. The CDR3 totals 16 residues. CDR3 bases: TGTGCCAGCAGTTTAACGACTAGCGGGAGGGCCCATGAGCAGTTCTTC. The encoded protein is CASSLTTSGRAHEQFF.

This clonotype was detected many times. The genes are TRBV5-6 and TRBJ1-2; TRBD1 might be the D (5 bases). The CDR3 is 15 residues long. Germline V gives CDR1 SGHDT, CDR2 YYEEEE. V lost 4 bases to trimming and J lost 4 bases, with 17 bases between them. In DNA, the CDR3 is TGTGCCAGCAGCGACCGGACGACGGGACTCTATGGCTACACCTTC. Encoded protein: CASSDRTTGLYGYTF.

This clonotype is labeled as medium-sized. The V gene is TRBV19, the J gene TRBJ2-1; TRBD2 is a possible D gene (5 bases). This CDR3 region has 15 residues. CDR1 is LNHDA, CDR2 SQIVND, per germline (reference sequence). Between the trimmed V and J ends, which lost 5 bases and 4 bases, there was a span of 15 bases. CDR3 amino acids: CASSWWASRYNEQFF. In nucleotides, the CDR3 is TGTGCCAGTAGTTGGTGGGCTAGCCGGTACAATGAGCAGTTCTTC.